These 21 T cell receptor beta chains were sequenced from one sample in a study of blood T cell repertoires in COVID-19. Assay: immunoSEQ multiplex PCR; the TCRdb copy retains only in-frame clones and omits some. This sample has a few hundred thousand clones, with about 89% found just once. Sequencing was done on a sample of PBMCs or T cells enriched from blood (not recorded which). These receptor sequences come from a man aged 40-55 years who had recovered from COVID-19.

The rearrangement uses TRBV9 and TRBJ2-1, with TRBD2 as a possible D gene (6 bases). Between the trimmed V and J ends, which lost 0 bases and 0 bases, there was a span of 10 bases. The CDR3 extends over 16 amino acids. Germline-derived CDR1 and CDR2 are SGDLS and YYNGEE. The CDR3 DNA is TGTGCCAGCAGCGTAGGGGCGGGGAGCTCCTACAATGAGCAGTTCTTC. Protein product: CASSVGAGSSYNEQFF.

This chain connects TRBV5-1 to TRBJ2-7, with D unresolved. From germline, CDR1 is SGHRS and CDR2 YFSETQ. V dropped 0 bases and J dropped 0 bases, with 10 bases sitting between them. The CDR3 sequence is 15 residues long. The CDR3 nucleotides read TGCGCCAGCAGCTTGGGAGAACGGGTCTCCTACGAGCAGTACTTC. Amino acids: CASSLGERVSYEQYF. The variable domain in full, with the rest retrieved from reference TRBV5-1 and TRBJ2-7, is KAGVTQTPRYLIKTRGQQVTLSCSPISGHRSVSWYQQTPGQGLQFLFEYFSETQRNKGNFPGRFSGRQFSNSRSEMNVSTLELGDSALYLCASSLGERVSYEQYFGPGTRLTVT.

This chain uses TRBV4-1 with TRBJ2-7, with D tentatively TRBD2 (6 bases). V lost 2 bases and J lost 0, with 11 bases in between. Germline lookup yields CDR1 MGHRA and CDR2 YSYEKL. This CDR3 region has 15 residues. CDR3 DNA: TGCGCCAGCAGCCAAAGCCCCGGGGGCTCCTACGAGCAGTACTTC. It encodes CASSQSPGGSYEQYF.

The V gene is TRBV2, the J gene TRBJ1-6; 8 bases match TRBD1. V lost 7 bases, J lost 3 bases, and 17 bases stayed unmatched. CDR3 length: 19 residues. Germline CDR1 reads SNHLY; CDR2 reads FYNNEI. The CDR3: CASNTIPRTGLNYNSPLHF. The CDR3 bases are TGTGCCAGCAACACAATCCCCAGGACAGGGCTTAACTATAATTCACCCCTCCACTTT.

The V call is TRBV5-5, the J call TRBJ1-2; a possible D gene is TRBD1 (6 bases). CDR1 and CDR2 (germline): SGHKS, YYEKEE (reference sequence). The CDR3 has 16 amino acids. V gave up 0 bases and J gave up 7 bases, with 19 bases separating them. The CDR3 nucleotides read TGTGCCAGCAGCTTGGGGACAGTCTCAGGGAGACTTGGCTACACCTTC. Translation gives CASSLGTVSGRLGYTF.

This clone was recorded only once. The gene calls are TRBV7-3 and TRBJ2-7; D gene unclear. There are 14 residues in the CDR3. V shed 1 base and J shed 4 bases, with 11 bases lying between them. Germline V gives CDR1 SGHTA, CDR2 FQGTGA. In DNA, the CDR3 is TGTGCCAGCAGCTTAAGTGGTGTCGGTTACGAGCAGTACTTC. This gives the protein CASSLSGVGYEQYF.

V gene TRBV6-5 combines with J gene TRBJ2-1; 13 bases match TRBD2. Germline CDR1 is MNHEY and CDR2 is SVGAGI. V shed 6 bases and J 8 bases; nucleotides not matched to a gene: 7. CDR3 length equals 15 residues. DNA of the CDR3: TGTGCCAGCAGGTGGACTAGCGGGAGAGGGGATGAGCAGTTCTTC. Translating it yields CASRWTSGRGDEQFF.

The gene calls are TRBV6-5 and TRBJ2-1, with 10 bases lining up with TRBD1. CDR3 length: 16 amino acids. With V trimmed by 2 bases and J by 2 bases, 3 bases remained unmatched. Germline CDR1 reads MNHEY; CDR2 reads SVGAGI. The chain's CDR3 is CASSYVGQGTYNEQFF. The CDR3 DNA reads TGTGCCAGCAGTTACGTGGGACAGGGGACCTACAATGAGCAGTTCTTC.

This chain links TRBV10-1 with TRBJ1-6; 7 bases match TRBD1. The CDR3 loop spans 19 amino acids. Germline assignment: CDR1 WNHNN and CDR2 SYGVQD (reference sequence). V shed 8 bases and J 2 bases; nucleotides not matched to a gene: 18. The DNA for the CDR3 is TGCGCCAGCTTCGTATTCCCCCTCCAAGGGGGCACCTATAATTCACCCCTCCACTTT. Protein product: CASFVFPLQGGTYNSPLHF.

The genes are TRBV19 and TRBJ2-2, with 13 nucleotides matching TRBD2. CDR3 size: 18 residues. Germline V gene data show CDR1 as LNHDA and CDR2 as SQIVND (reference sequence). Trimming at V came to 9 bases and at J to 0 bases, leaving 10 bases not matched to a gene. The CDR3 DNA sequence: TGTGCCAGCGGGGGACTAGCGGGAAAGGACGCGAACACCGGGGAGCTGTTTTTT. It translates to CASGGLAGKDANTGELFF.

The chain combines TRBV28 with TRBJ1-3; 7 bases agree with TRBD1. The V gene's germline CDR1 is MDHEN and CDR2 SYDVKM. V shed 4 bases and J 0 bases; nucleotides not matched to a gene: 18. CDR3 length equals 20 residues. The CDR3 DNA sequence: TGTGCCAGCAGTTCTTGGGCGGCCGACAGGGTGCGTATCTCTGGAAACACCATATATTTT. Translated, it gives CASSSWAADRVRISGNTIYF.

The CDR3 loop reads CATSRDLWVGDNEQFF. The CDR3 region has the DNA TGTGCCACCAGCAGAGATCTTTGGGTGGGAGACAATGAGCAGTTCTTC. The genes are TRBV15 and TRBJ2-1, with D maybe TRBD2 (5 bases). Trimming took off 0 bases at V and 5 bases at J, with 14 bases between the two ends. Germline CDR1 reads LNHNV; CDR2 reads YYDKDF (reference sequence). This CDR3 spans 16 amino acids.

The chain uses TRBV12-3 or TRBV12-4 and TRBJ2-7, with 11 bases aligning to TRBD1. The junction had 1 base not matched to a gene; V was cut back by 3 bases and J by 6 bases. CDR3 length: 13 residues. CDR3 nucleotides: TGTGCCAGCAGTTTGGGACAGGGGGTCGAGCAGTACTTC. This codes for CASSLGQGVEQYF.

This clone showed up just once. The chain is built from TRBV2 and TRBJ1-4, with D perhaps TRBD1 (5 bases). Germline CDR1 reads SNHLY; CDR2 reads FYNNEI. This CDR3 is built from 11 residues. Trimming took off 10 bases at V and 8 bases at J, with 11 bases between the two ends. The CDR3 region is CANEGQEKLFF. The CDR3 nucleotides are TGTGCCAATGAAGGACAAGAAAAACTGTTTTTT.

This rearrangement joins TRBV30 to TRBJ2-1; 9 bases line up with TRBD2. CDR3 size: 15 residues. The trim removed 4 bases at V and 0 bases at J, leaving 4 bases unmatched. The germline CDR1 and CDR2 sequences are GTSNPN and SVGIG (reference sequence). The CDR3 DNA reads TGTGCCTGGACGACTAGCGGAAGCTCCTACAATGAGCAGTTCTTC. This sequence encodes CAWTTSGSSYNEQFF.

V and J are TRBV18 and TRBJ2-5, with D possibly matching TRBD1 (6 bases). CDR1 and CDR2 from the germline V gene are KGHSH and LQKENI. The CDR3 sequence is 14 residues long. V lost 3 bases to trimming and J lost 2 bases, with 10 bases between them. CDR3 nucleotide sequence: TGTGCCAGCTCACCGACAGGTAAACAAGAGACCCAGTACTTC. Protein: CASSPTGKQETQYF.

The chain joins TRBV3-1 (or the pseudogene TRBV3-2) to TRBJ1-2, with D hard to call. CDR3 size: 17 residues. V was shortened by 1 base and J by 4 bases, with 19 bases between the two germline ends. Germline V gene lookup returns CDR1 LGHDT and CDR2 YNNKEL (reference sequence). CDR3 region: CASSQGEWVYPFYGYTF. The CDR3 nucleotides are TGTGCCAGCAGCCAAGGGGAGTGGGTCTACCCGTTCTATGGCTACACCTTC.

This sequence joins TRBV27 and TRBJ1-5; TRBD1 might be the D (6 bases). Trimming took off 3 bases at V and 0 bases at J, with 12 bases between the two ends. The V gene's germline CDR1 is MNHEY and CDR2 SMNVEV (reference sequence). The CDR3 runs 16 residues. The CDR3 DNA follows: TGTGCCAGCAGTTTTGCCAGGGGAGATAGCAATCAGCCCCAGCATTTT. Protein product: CASSFARGDSNQPQHF.

V gene TRBV7-3 combines with J gene TRBJ2-3; 8 nucleotides line up with TRBD2. The trim removed 5 bases at V and 3 bases at J, leaving 7 bases unmatched. This CDR3 spans 15 amino acids. Looked up from germline, CDR1 is SGHTA and CDR2 is FQGTGA. In nucleotides, the CDR3 is TGTGCCAGCAGCGCGGGACTAGGTCTTACAGATACGCAGTATTTT. This translates into CASSAGLGLTDTQYF. The full variable domain, completed using reference TRBV7-3 and TRBJ2-3, is GAGVSQTPSNKVTEKGKYVELRCDPISGHTALYWYRQSLGQGPEFLIYFQGTGAADDSGLPNDRFFAVRPEGSVSTLKIQRTERGDSAVYLCASSAGLGLTDTQYFGPGTRLTVL.

The genes are TRBV27 and TRBJ2-7, with 7 bases lining up with TRBD2. This CDR3 has 15 residues. V shed 2 bases, J shed 0 bases, and the junction held 4 bases outside the gene matches. CDR1 MNHEY and CDR2 SMNVEV come from the germline V gene (reference sequence). In nucleotides, the CDR3 is TGTGCCAGCAGTTTAAGTCGCGGGAGCTCCTACGAGCAGTACTTC. Its protein is CASSLSRGSSYEQYF.

This sequence joins TRBV3-1 (or the pseudogene TRBV3-2) and TRBJ2-5, with 7 bases lining up with TRBD1. Germline CDR1 LGHDT, CDR2 YNNKEL (reference sequence). The J segment lost 6 bases and the V segment lost 0 bases, leaving 7 bases of the junction unmatched. The CDR3 has 15 amino acids. The CDR3 DNA reads as TGTGCCAGCAGCCAAGATCCGGCAGGGGGAAAGACCCAGTACTTC. This sequence encodes CASSQDPAGGKTQYF.